What follows are 15 T cell receptor beta chains derived from one specimen sequenced in a study of CD8 T cells in ankylosing spondylitis. TCRdb re-called the 5' RACE reads through MiXCR, storing one row per CDR3 protein. The sample has just over 350,000 distinct CDR3 sequences; 20% to 25% are singletons. The sequencing input was blood, either unsorted or a sorted T cell fraction (not recorded which). The receptors originated from a male donor with ankylosing spondylitis or in good health (not recorded which).

This chain links TRBV27 with TRBJ2-7; perhaps TRBD1 as D (5 bases). CDR1 and CDR2 (germline): MNHEY, SMNVEV (reference sequence). V shed 3 bases and J shed 5 bases, with 11 bases lying between them. The CDR3 totals 13 residues. The CDR3 here is CASSFGWGDEQYF. For the CDR3, the DNA is TGTGCCAGCAGTTTTGGTTGGGGCGACGAGCAGTACTTC.

J is TRBJ2-1 and V is TRBV4-2; tentatively, D is TRBD2 (6 bases). Germline values: CDR1 LGHNA, CDR2 YNFKEQ. This CDR3 is built from 13 residues. V was cut by 4 bases and J by 8 bases, with 12 bases left in between. The DNA for the CDR3 is TGTGCCAGCAGCCCGCCGGGGGATTATGAGCAGTTCTTC. Its protein is CASSPPGDYEQFF.

This chain uses TRBV10-3 with TRBJ2-1; 9 nucleotides align to TRBD2. CDR1 and CDR2 (germline): ENHRY, SYGVKD. The V and J ends lost 3 bases and 5 bases, in that order; junction bases with no gene match: 5. The length of the CDR3 is 15 residues. The CDR3 DNA follows: TGTGCCATCAGTGATCGAAGCGGGGGGAACAATGAGCAGTTCTTC. Amino acids: CAISDRSGGNNEQFF.

The sample holds a few counts of this clonotype. The V call is TRBV29-1, the J call TRBJ2-2; D is uncertain. Germline CDR1 is SQVTM and CDR2 is ANQGSEA. V gave up 4 bases and J gave up 9 bases, with 15 bases separating them. The CDR3 runs to 13 residues. The CDR3 region is CSVVGSTNWELFF. CDR3 nucleotides: TGCAGCGTTGTCGGCTCCACAAATTGGGAGCTGTTTTTT.

This clonotype was recorded a few times. The genes are TRBV10-3 and TRBJ2-3; no clear D gene. V was clipped by 4 bases and J by 4 bases, with 18 bases between them. Germline V lookup: CDR1 ENHRY, CDR2 SYGVKD. There are 16 residues in the CDR3. The CDR3 loop reads CAISALLGGEADTQYF. CDR3 DNA sequence: TGTGCCATCAGTGCCCTGTTGGGCGGTGAGGCAGATACGCAGTATTTT.

The chain is built from TRBV5-1 and TRBJ2-1; D unclear. CDR3 size: 14 residues. V was clipped by 4 bases and J by 4 bases, with 12 bases between them. Germline values: CDR1 SGHRS, CDR2 YFSETQ. CDR3 sequence (DNA): TGCGCCAGCAGCCCATCGGGCTTATACAATGAGCAGTTCTTC. Encoded protein: CASSPSGLYNEQFF.

V is TRBV2 and J is TRBJ2-3, with unresolved D. The CDR3 is 15 residues long. Trimming took off 2 bases at V and 1 base at J, with 10 bases between the two ends. Germline V gene lookup returns CDR1 SNHLY and CDR2 FYNNEI. The CDR3 loop reads CASSEIIRGTDTQYF. In DNA form, the CDR3 reads TGTGCCAGCAGTGAAATTATCCGTGGCACAGATACGCAGTATTTT.

This clonotype has more than one count but fewer than ten. The chain links TRBV5-6 to TRBJ2-7; D is perhaps TRBD2 (6 bases). Germline CDR1 and CDR2: SGHDT and YYEEEE. The CDR3 is made up of 15 amino acids. V was clipped by 6 bases and J by 2 bases, with 18 bases between them. The CDR3 DNA is TGTGCCAGCACCAGACCGACGGGGGTTACCTACGAGCAGTACTTC. The encoded protein is CASTRPTGVTYEQYF.

This clonotype appeared a few times. The CDR3 DNA reads as TGCAGCGTCAATGGGGACAGAGAGACCCAGTACTTC. Residues: CSVNGDRETQYF. This chain connects TRBV29-1 to TRBJ2-5, with TRBD1 matching over 7 bases. Germline CDR1 is SQVTM and CDR2 is ANQGSEA. V lost 6 bases to trimming and J lost 4 bases; unmatched junction nucleotides: 5. This CDR3 is built from 12 residues.

The chain couples TRBV30 to TRBJ2-7; D tentatively reads TRBD1 or TRBD2 (5 bases each). The CDR3 consists of 13 residues. Germline CDR1 and CDR2: GTSNPN and SVGIG (reference sequence). The ends were cut back, 0 bases at V and 6 bases at J, with 12 bases in the middle. The CDR3 coding sequence is TGTGCCTGGAGTGTACATGGGGGTTCCGAGCAGTACTTC. Translated: CAWSVHGGSEQYF.

This chain uses TRBV5-1 with TRBJ2-7; D might be TRBD1 (6 bases). Germline loops: CDR1 SGHRS, CDR2 YFSETQ. The CDR3 runs to 15 residues. The V gene lost 0 bases and the J gene lost 1 base, with 11 bases spanning the gap. CDR3 region: CASSLDGGSSYEQYF. The CDR3 DNA is TGCGCCAGCAGCTTGGATGGGGGCTCATCCTACGAGCAGTACTTC.

Only a few counts were recorded for this clonotype. The CDR3 DNA sequence: TGTGCCAGCAGTTCCCAGATGCGGGGGGGCAGCACCGGGGAGCTGTTTTTT. This codes for CASSSQMRGGSTGELFF. The chain carries TRBV27 and TRBJ2-2, with 9 nucleotides matching TRBD2. CDR3 length equals 17 residues. Germline V gene sequence: CDR1 MNHEY, CDR2 SMNVEV (reference sequence). J gave up 4 bases and V 4 bases, and 10 bases lay outside the gene matches.

The chain recombines TRBV20-1 with TRBJ2-7; possible D gene TRBD1, 6 bases. Germline lookup yields CDR1 DFQATT and CDR2 SNEGSKA (reference sequence). Trimming took off 4 bases at V and 8 bases at J, with 15 bases between the two ends. This CDR3 is built from 12 residues. CDR3 region: CSANLDSTKQYF. CDR3 DNA sequence: TGCAGTGCTAACCTGGACAGCACGAAGCAGTACTTC.

The chain links TRBV30 to TRBJ1-4; maybe TRBD1 (5 bases). The CDR3 totals 15 residues. Germline V gives CDR1 GTSNPN, CDR2 SVGIG (reference sequence). Deletions cut 2 bases from V and 4 bases from J, with 14 bases between. CDR3 coding DNA: TGTGCCTGGAGTATCCCGGGGGGGATTAATGAAAAACTGTTTTTT. Protein product: CAWSIPGGINEKLFF.

The chain is built from TRBV27 and TRBJ2-1, with 13 bases identical to TRBD2. Germline trimming cut 6 bases from V and 4 bases from J; bases unmatched to any gene: 6. This CDR3 is built from 16 residues. Per germline, CDR1 MNHEY and CDR2 SMNVEV (reference sequence). The CDR3 protein is CASRGLAGLSYNEQFF. For the CDR3, the DNA is TGTGCCAGCAGGGGACTAGCGGGGTTGTCTTACAATGAGCAGTTCTTC.